This T cell receptor (beta chain) was sequenced for a study of response to subunit inactivated influenza vaccine (dated by TCRdb to 2016 to 2018). About the full investigation: To follow how T cells responded to a trivalent subunit inactivated influenza vaccine, the researchers relied on deep quantitative profiling of the T cell receptor repertoire. Broader findings and caveats from the paper: The authors suggested that each seasonal influenza vaccination may recruit only a limited number of new T cells.

From the cysteine up to the phenylalanine, the CDR3 has a length of 13 residues. The sequence is cut down to CDR3 DNA, 39 bases in frame from base 1. V is shortened by 5 bases, J by 0 bases, and the region joining them spans 2 bases. CDR1 and CDR2 (LGHNA, YSLEER) derive from the germline V gene. Library creation used RT-PCR. Sequencing took place on an Illumina HiSeq 2500. TCRdb redid the processing of the public reads, applying fastp at Q25 and MiXCR, and retained in-frame beta chains. Rows matching on CDR3 protein sequence are summarized as one entry with the most common DNA and genes. This sample holds about 540,000 distinct CDR3 sequences; approximately 15% were observed only once. 11% of the sample belongs to the ten largest clones. There are a few counts of this clonotype. Its antigen target is currently unknown. Base qualities are not provided; no much larger clone lies one nucleotide away.

This clonotype was sampled from a man between 50 and 59 years old who received an inactivated influenza vaccine. Donor details come from another sample of the same person, matched by shared clones. The chain is assembled from TRBV4-3 and TRBJ1-6, with no confidently assigned D gene. The material sequenced was PBMCs from blood, taken roughly 12 days after vaccination. The CDR3 reads as follows: CASSSSYNSPLHF. The DNA reads as follows: TGCGCCAGCAGCAGCTCCTATAATTCACCCCTCCACTTT.